This T cell receptor beta chain was retrieved from a study of blood T cell repertoires in COVID-19. Study-level information: Sites across the United States, Italy and Spain contributed samples from acute and convalescent COVID-19. T cells, B-cell-depleted T cells, or PBMCs supplied cDNA or gDNA.

Points on this clone: This same CDR3 is encoded by further DNA sequences in the sample.

The J segment lost 7 bases and the V segment lost 1 base, leaving 3 bases of the junction unmatched. The CDR3 totals 15 residues. Germline values: CDR1 LGHNT, CDR2 FRNRAP. Clones were sequenced by immunoSEQ multiplex PCR, and TCRdb holds only the in-frame ones, with some missing. The sample carries just over 95,000 clones, about 80% recorded once. The source is a man between 60 and 75 years old with acute or convalescent COVID-19. The rearrangement joins TRBV12-5 to TRBJ1-6, with 8 nucleotides matching TRBD1. Sequencing was performed on peripheral blood. CDR3 sequence (DNA): TGTGCTAGTGGTTTGGGCACAGGGGGAAATTCACCCCTCCACTTT. This encodes CASGLGTGGNSPLHF.